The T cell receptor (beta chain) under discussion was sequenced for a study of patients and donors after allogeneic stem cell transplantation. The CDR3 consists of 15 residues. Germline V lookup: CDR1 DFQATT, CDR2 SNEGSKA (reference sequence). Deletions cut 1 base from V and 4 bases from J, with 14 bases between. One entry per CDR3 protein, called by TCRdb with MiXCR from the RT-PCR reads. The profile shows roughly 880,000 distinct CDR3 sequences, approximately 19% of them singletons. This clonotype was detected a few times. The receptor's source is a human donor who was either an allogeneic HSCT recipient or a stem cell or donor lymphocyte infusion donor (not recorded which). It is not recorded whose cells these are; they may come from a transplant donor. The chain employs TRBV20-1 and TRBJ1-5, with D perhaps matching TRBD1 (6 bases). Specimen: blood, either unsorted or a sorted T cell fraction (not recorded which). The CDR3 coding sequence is TGCAGTGCTAGAGCCTCGACAGGCGTTAATCAGCCCCAGCATTTT. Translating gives CSARASTGVNQPQHF.